This T cell receptor (beta chain) was sequenced for a study of CD4 T cells in relation to SARS-CoV-2 and coronaviruses. Looked up from germline, CDR1 is MNHEY and CDR2 is SMNVEV (reference sequence). The CDR3 is 13 amino acids. V was pared by 2 bases and J by 2 bases, with 7 bases between. CD4+ T cells from unexposed donors were obtained before the COVID-19 pandemic (2011-2018). The table came from immunoSEQ multiplex PCR; TCRdb's copy has only in-frame clones and leaves some out. This sample has around 56,000 clones, with roughly 89% found just once. The sequence was collected from a human donor in good health. The sequenced material came from memory CD4+ T cells from PBMCs. The J gene is TRBJ2-7, the V gene TRBV27; the D is unclear. The CDR3 loop is CASSLGPTYEQYF. The CDR3 DNA reads as TGTGCCAGCAGTTTAGGACCCACCTACGAGCAGTACTTC.